The 22 T cell receptor beta chains in this list originate from one sample, sequenced in a study of blood T cell repertoires in COVID-19. The assay was immunoSEQ multiplex PCR, and TCRdb's table has in-frame clones only and misses some. This sample has more than 80,000 clones; approximately 86% occur once, and the top ten carry roughly 1.7%. Sequences were obtained from peripheral blood. The receptors were gathered from an elderly man with acute or convalescent COVID-19.

In its sample, this clone was seen once. The V and J genes are TRBV4-3 and TRBJ2-1, with 8 bases that match TRBD1. This CDR3 region has 14 residues. Losses at the gene ends were 1 base for V and 7 bases for J; bases not matched to a gene: 3. CDR1 is LGHNA, CDR2 YSLEER, per germline. The CDR3 coding sequence is TGCGCCAGCAGCCAAGGACAGGGGCTAAATGAGCAGTTCTTC. Its translation is CASSQGQGLNEQFF.

V and J are TRBV6-1 and TRBJ1-5; TRBD1 is a possible D gene (5 bases). Germline loops: CDR1 MNHNS, CDR2 SASEGT. This CDR3 comprises 13 residues. V was pared by 8 bases and J by 1 base, with 9 bases between. CDR3 DNA sequence: TGTGCCAGCGCCCCAGGGAGCAATCAGCCCCAGCATTTT. Translation: CASAPGSNQPQHF.

The chain links TRBV7-9 to TRBJ1-4, with 7 bases fitting TRBD1. After removal of 5 bases from V and 5 bases from J, the junction contained 8 bases not matched to a gene. The CDR3 extends over 15 amino acids. In germline, CDR1 is SEHNR, CDR2 FQNEAQ (reference sequence). CDR3 loop: CASSTWTGNNEKLFF. Here the CDR3 DNA reads TGTGCCAGCAGCACTTGGACAGGCAACAATGAAAAACTGTTTTTT.

The rearrangement links TRBV15 to TRBJ1-4; the D is unclear. The CDR3 covers 15 residues. With 5 bases removed from V and 3 bases from J, the gap between germline ends came to 13 bases. Germline CDR1 LNHNV, CDR2 YYDKDF (reference sequence). The CDR3 loop reads CATSLSGGSNEKLFF. The CDR3 DNA follows: TGTGCCACCAGCCTAAGTGGCGGATCTAATGAAAAACTGTTTTTT.

Comments on this clone: The sample holds other DNA sequences that translate to the same CDR3. The gene calls are TRBV5-1 and TRBJ2-7, with D unresolved. The CDR3 runs to 12 residues. Trimming removed 0 bases from V and 3 bases from J, with 4 bases in between. Germline CDR1 SGHRS, CDR2 YFSETQ. The CDR3 region has the DNA TGCGCCAGCAGCTTGGACTTCTACGAGCAGTACTTC. Amino acids: CASSLDFYEQYF.

The chain couples TRBV6-5 to TRBJ2-1; D is possibly TRBD1 (6 bases). CDR3 length: 13 residues. CDR1 and CDR2 from the germline V gene are MNHEY and SVGAGI. The germline V and J ends were trimmed by 8 bases and 3 bases, with 11 bases remaining between them. CDR3 coding DNA: TGTGCCAGCCAAAGGGACAACTACAATGAGCAGTTCTTC. It is translated as CASQRDNYNEQFF.

V and J are TRBV7-2 and TRBJ1-2; no clear D. CDR3 length equals 13 residues. Trimming shortened V by 3 bases and J by 5 bases, and 10 bases separated the two germline ends. The germline V gene has CDR1 SGHTA and CDR2 FQGNSA. CDR3 nucleotides: TGTGCCAGCAGCTTCCTCCGAGGATATGGCTACACCTTC. This sequence encodes CASSFLRGYGYTF.

V is TRBV2 and J is TRBJ1-5, with TRBD1 identical over 7 bases. Losses at the gene ends were 10 bases for V and 5 bases for J; bases not matched to a gene: 8. CDR3 length: 13 amino acids. CDR1 is SNHLY, CDR2 FYNNEI, per germline. The CDR3 sequence is CAISQGGDQPQHF. The CDR3 nucleotides are TGTGCCATCTCCCAGGGGGGAGATCAGCCCCAGCATTTT.

The CDR3 sequence: CASSEAGGYNEQFF. In nucleotides, the CDR3 is TGTGCCAGCAGTGAAGCGGGGGGTTACAATGAGCAGTTCTTC. V and J are TRBV2 and TRBJ2-1, with D possibly being TRBD2 (6 bases). The CDR3 loop spans 14 amino acids. Germline-derived CDR1 and CDR2 are SNHLY and FYNNEI. V lost 0 bases and J lost 4, with 7 bases in between.

This chain joins TRBV6-2 or TRBV6-3 and TRBJ2-5; 8 bases are a match to TRBD1. After removal of 5 bases from V and 6 bases from J, the junction contained 14 bases not matched to a gene. In germline, CDR1 is MNHEY, CDR2 SVGEGT. The CDR3 length is 16 residues. CDR3 residues: CASSTPGTGTGKTQYF. The CDR3 bases are TGTGCCAGCAGTACCCCCGGGACAGGCACCGGGAAGACCCAGTACTTC.

The chain links TRBV10-3 to TRBJ1-4; no definite D call. Looked up from germline, CDR1 is ENHRY and CDR2 is SYGVKD. The CDR3 runs 14 residues. V was pared by 2 bases and J by 7 bases, with 11 bases between. In DNA, the CDR3 is TGTGCCATCAGTGAGGCCCTGGGGAGTGAAAAACTGTTTTTT. This translates into CAISEALGSEKLFF.

This clone was recorded once. One junction end disagrees with the germline gene, perhaps due to a read error. Other DNA sequences within the sample encode an identical CDR3. The J gene is TRBJ2-7, the V gene TRBV3-1 (or the pseudogene TRBV3-2); D perhaps matches TRBD2 (5 bases). The CDR3 length is 13 residues. Germline V gene lookup returns CDR1 LGHDT and CDR2 YNNKEL (reference sequence). CDR3 nucleotide sequence: TGTGCCAGCAGCCAAGATCCAGTGGAGGAGCAGTATTTC. Its translation is CASSQDPVEEQYF.

Only one count was recorded for this clone. The CDR3 protein is CSAQVGPSYTF. DNA of the CDR3: TGCAGTGCTCAGGTCGGTCCATCCTACACCTTC. The rearrangement links TRBV20-1 to TRBJ1-2; D not resolved. V lost 5 bases and J 10 bases, leaving 14 bases between the germline ends. The V gene's germline CDR1 is DFQATT and CDR2 SNEGSKA (reference sequence). The CDR3 totals 11 residues.

The chain couples TRBV9 to TRBJ2-1; 9 positions agree with TRBD2. The CDR3 extends over 15 amino acids. Germline V CDR1 and CDR2: SGDLS, YYNGEE. The V gene end was trimmed by 0 bases and the J gene end by 5 bases; junction bases not matched to a gene: 3. CDR3 sequence (DNA): TGTGCCAGCAGCGTAGTTAGCGGGGGAGACAATGAGCAGTTCTTC. Protein product: CASSVVSGGDNEQFF.

The chain combines TRBV4-3 with TRBJ1-1; 8 bases are shared with TRBD1. The CDR3 consists of 14 residues. V was pared by 5 bases and J by 1 base, with 3 bases of the junction left unmatched. Germline CDR1 and CDR2: LGHNA and YSLEER. CDR3 amino acids: CASSYDRGNTEAFF. The CDR3 nucleotides read TGCGCCAGCAGCTATGACAGGGGGAACACTGAAGCTTTCTTT.

This clone was observed a few times. J is TRBJ2-1 and V is TRBV6-6; tentative D call: TRBD1 (6 bases). Trimming removed 5 bases from V and 0 bases from J, with 11 bases in between. The CDR3 consists of 15 residues. CDR1 is MNHNY, CDR2 SVGAGI, per germline (reference sequence). In DNA, the CDR3 is TGTGCCAGCAGTGGCAGGGGCGGCTCCTACAATGAGCAGTTCTTC. As protein: CASSGRGGSYNEQFF.

The rearrangement joins TRBV7-2 to TRBJ2-5, with 8 positions matching TRBD1. The V gene's germline CDR1 is SGHTA and CDR2 FQGNSA. The CDR3 contains 15 residues. V trimming: 2 bases; J trimming: 5 bases; junction bases outside the gene matches: 7. The CDR3 nucleotides are TGTGCCAGCAGCTTACGACAGGGGATACGCGAGACCCAGTACTTC. It yields the protein CASSLRQGIRETQYF.

With respect to this clone: Other DNA sequences in the same sample also yield this CDR3. This chain uses TRBV5-1 with TRBJ2-1; 10 nucleotides align to TRBD1. This CDR3 contains 16 residues. Looked up from germline, CDR1 is SGHRS and CDR2 is YFSETQ. With V trimmed by 0 bases and J by 5 bases, 5 bases remained unmatched. The CDR3 reads CASSLAPGQGNNEQFF. Here the CDR3 DNA reads TGCGCCAGCAGCTTGGCTCCGGGACAGGGGAACAATGAGCAGTTCTTC.

V is TRBV28 and J is TRBJ2-1; 13 positions match TRBD2. Trimming removed 6 bases from V and 8 bases from J; junction bases left unmatched: 10. The germline gives CDR1 MDHEN, CDR2 SYDVKM. The CDR3 is 16 amino acids. In DNA, the CDR3 is TGTGCCAGCAGCCCCTCACTAGCGGGAGGGCCGGATGAGCAGTTCTTC. Its translation is CASSPSLAGGPDEQFF.

A single count supports this clone. This chain connects TRBV28 to TRBJ2-2; no firm D call. Trimming removed 5 bases at V and 6 bases at J, with 13 bases between. This CDR3 comprises 14 residues. The germline gives CDR1 MDHEN, CDR2 SYDVKM. CDR3 region: CASSPVVIPGELFF. The CDR3 DNA is TGTGCCAGCAGTCCGGTAGTCATCCCCGGGGAGCTGTTTTTT.

The CDR3 coding sequence is TGCGCCAGCAGCTTGGGGCAGGGGGCGTCAGATACGCAGTATTTT. It specifies CASSLGQGASDTQYF. This chain connects TRBV5-1 to TRBJ2-3, with 8 bases fitting TRBD1. Germline lookup yields CDR1 SGHRS and CDR2 YFSETQ. J gave up 4 bases and V 0 bases, and 4 bases lay outside the gene matches. CDR3 size: 15 residues. Full variable domain (missing parts from reference TRBV5-1 and TRBJ2-3): KAGVTQTPRYLIKTRGQQVTLSCSPISGHRSVSWYQQTPGQGLQFLFEYFSETQRNKGNFPGRFSGRQFSNSRSEMNVSTLELGDSALYLCASSLGQGASDTQYFGPGTRLTVL.

The chain employs TRBV19 and TRBJ2-3, with 9 nucleotides matching TRBD2. Trimming took 8 bases from V and 0 from J; bases not matched to a gene: 6. The CDR3 spans 15 residues. In germline, CDR1 is LNHDA, CDR2 SQIVND (reference sequence). The chain's CDR3 is CASGGTSPSTDTQYF. CDR3 sequence (DNA): TGTGCCAGTGGGGGGACTAGCCCTAGCACAGATACGCAGTATTTT.